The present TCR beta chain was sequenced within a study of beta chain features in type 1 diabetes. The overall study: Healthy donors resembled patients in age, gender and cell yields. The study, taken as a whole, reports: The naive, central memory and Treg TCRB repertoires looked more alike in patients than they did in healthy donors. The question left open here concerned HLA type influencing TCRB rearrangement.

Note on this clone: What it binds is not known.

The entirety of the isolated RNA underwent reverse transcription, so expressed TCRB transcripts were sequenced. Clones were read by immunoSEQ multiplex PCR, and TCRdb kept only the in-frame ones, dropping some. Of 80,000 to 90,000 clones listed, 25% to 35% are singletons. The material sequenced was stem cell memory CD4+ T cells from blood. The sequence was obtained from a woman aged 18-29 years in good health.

The CDR3 DNA reads as TGCGCCAGCAGCTTGCGTGGCCCAGGGAATCATCATGAGCAGTTCTTC. Translation gives CASSLRGPGNHHEQFF. V is TRBV5-1 and J is TRBJ2-1, with D possibly matching TRBD1 (5 bases). Trimming stripped 1 base from V and 8 bases from J, with 19 bases between. The germline V gene encodes CDR1 SGHRS and CDR2 YFSETQ. This CDR3 spans 16 amino acids.